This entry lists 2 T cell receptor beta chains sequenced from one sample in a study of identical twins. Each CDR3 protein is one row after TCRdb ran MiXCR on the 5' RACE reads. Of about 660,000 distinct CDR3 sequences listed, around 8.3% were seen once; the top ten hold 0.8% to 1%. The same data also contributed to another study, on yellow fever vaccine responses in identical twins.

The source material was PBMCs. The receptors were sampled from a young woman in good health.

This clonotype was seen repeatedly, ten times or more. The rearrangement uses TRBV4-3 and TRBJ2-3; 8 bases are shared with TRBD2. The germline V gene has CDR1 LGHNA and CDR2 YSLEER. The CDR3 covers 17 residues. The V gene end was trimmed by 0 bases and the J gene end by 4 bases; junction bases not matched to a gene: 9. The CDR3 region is CASSQDRGGAVSDTQYF. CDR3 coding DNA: TGCGCCAGCAGCCAAGATCGGGGGGGGGCGGTATCAGATACGCAGTATTTT.

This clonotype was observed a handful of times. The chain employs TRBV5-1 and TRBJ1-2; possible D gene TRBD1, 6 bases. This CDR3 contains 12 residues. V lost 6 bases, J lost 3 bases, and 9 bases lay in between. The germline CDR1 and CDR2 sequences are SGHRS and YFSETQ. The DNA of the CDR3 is TGCGCCAGCAAGGCAGGGGACTATGGCTACACCTTC. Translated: CASKAGDYGYTF.